Given below is one TCR beta chain in context. The data are from a study of blood T cell repertoires in COVID-19. The trim removed 5 bases at V and 4 bases at J, leaving 4 bases unmatched. Germline CDR1 is SGHTA and CDR2 is FQGTGA. This CDR3 has 13 amino acids. Produced via immunoSEQ multiplex PCR; TCRdb's table is partial and in-frame only. This table holds a few hundred thousand clones, about nine tenths found once. The chain couples TRBV7-3 to TRBJ1-1, with 7 bases matching TRBD1. The TCR was taken from a man aged 60-69 years with acute or convalescent COVID-19. Source material: peripheral blood. DNA of the CDR3: TGTGCCAGCAGCGCGGCAGGGGGCACTGAAGCTTTCTTT. Translating it yields CASSAAGGTEAFF.